This is a list of T cell receptor beta chains from one sample in a study of CXCR3-negative and CXCR3-positive naive CD8 T cells. TCRdb re-analyzed the 5' RACE reads; it lists each CDR3 protein once, without DNA. This sample's table has 41,000 or so distinct CDR3 sequences. Sequenced material: naive CXCR3- CD8+ T cells from blood. These receptors were taken from a human donor in good health. Some clones in this sample may be carry-over from other donors' samples. CDR3s include the opening cysteine and the closing phenylalanine or tryptophan. The order of the fields is V gene, clone size, J gene, CDR3 protein. The size of a clone is reported for some rows only, either as once, few or many, or as a class for expanded clones.

>TRBV29-1|NA|TRBJ2-7
CSVVGDRGRNEQYF
>TRBV20-1|NA|TRBJ2-1
CSARDTGLEQFF
>TRBV9|medium-sized|TRBJ2-1
CASSVGGSGNEQFF
>TRBV6-4|NA|TRBJ1-1
CASSDPETTEAFF
>TRBV5-1|NA|TRBJ2-7
CASSSPGHLLGEQYF
>TRBV6-1|NA|TRBJ2-1
CASEDRAYNEQFF
>TRBV19|NA|TRBJ2-7
CASRLGVTPFYEQYF
>TRBV12-3/TRBV12-4|NA|TRBJ1-2
CASRTDRGSYGYTF
>TRBV9|NA|TRBJ2-1
CASGLAGEPYNEQFF
>TRBV12-3/TRBV12-4|NA|TRBJ2-6
CASSPTGTSGANVLTF
>TRBV6-5|NA|TRBJ2-3
CASSSDTSTDTQYF
>TRBV7-9|NA|TRBJ1-2
CASSSLPRLTNYGYTF
>TRBV4-1|NA|TRBJ1-5
CASSHPLGNQPQHF
>TRBV7-9|NA|TRBJ2-5
CASSSNRGDREETQYF
>TRBV28|NA|TRBJ2-3
CASSSSGGATDTQYF
>TRBV28|NA|TRBJ2-4
CASREEGWLAKNIQYF
>TRBV29-1|NA|TRBJ2-5
CSVELEWETQYF
>TRBV5-4|NA|TRBJ2-3
CASSMSGLGVIYTDTQYF
>TRBV4-3|NA|TRBJ1-1
CASSPSRGNTEAFF
>TRBV27|NA|TRBJ1-1
CASSLASWGNTEAFF
>TRBV24-1|NA|TRBJ2-2
CATSESTGTTGELFF
>TRBV23-1|NA|TRBJ1-1
CASSYRAEAFF
>TRBV29-1|NA|TRBJ2-5
CSLKLAGALGTQYF
>TRBV25-1|NA|TRBJ2-2
CASSAGGRGLAGELFF
>TRBV7-2|NA|TRBJ2-3
CASSSIRGAGDTQYF
>TRBV7-2|NA|TRBJ2-3
CASSSSRASTDTQYF
>TRBV28|NA|TRBJ2-3
CASTGHPGLAGPSTDTQYF
>TRBV29-1|NA|TRBJ1-3
CSARIYSGNTIYF
>TRBV19|NA|TRBJ2-1
CASSRTGSSYNEQFF
>TRBV4-2|NA|TRBJ2-7
CASSQDIEGYEQYF
>TRBV29-1|medium-sized|TRBJ1-1
CSVGDRAGGTEAFF